This T cell receptor (beta chain) was captured in a study of T-cell memory formation after mild COVID-19. As for the study in general: Largely donor-specific TCR clusters were found.

This CDR3 contains 12 residues. V was shortened by 0 bases and J by 3 bases, with 4 bases between the two germline ends. Looked up from germline, CDR1 is SGHRS and CDR2 is YFSETQ. TCRdb re-called the 5' RACE reads through MiXCR, storing one row per CDR3 protein. Among tens of thousands of distinct CDR3 sequences listed, approximately 15% were seen once. This clonotype was seen at least ten times. This receptor was taken from an adult woman who had mild COVID-19 (a few samples of this study predate the infection). Cell type and time point are not known. The sequenced sample was PBMCs or a T cell subset sorted from them (not recorded which). V gene TRBV5-1 combines with J gene TRBJ2-7; D remains ambiguous. The CDR3 DNA sequence: TGCGCCAGCAGCTTGGAAGGCTACGAGCAGTACTTC. This encodes CASSLEGYEQYF.